This TCR beta chain was captured in a study of blood T cells in healthy people across ages (dated by TCRdb to between 2014 and 2017). A note on the overall study: Template switching captured roughly one uniquely barcoded TCR beta cDNA molecule per two T cells in model experiments. Four age groups were formed from the donors: young (average 16 years), middle-aged (just under 40), aged (about 62) and long-lived (around 80). To track age-related changes in TCR beta repertoire diversity, the study relied on deep sequencing normalized with unique cDNA molecular identifiers. To avoid experimental bias, donors of different ages were spread randomly across the sequencing lanes. For two donors (one aged 18 to 30 and one aged 80 or older), the study analyzed two additional independent replicas of 1 million unique cDNA reads from the same blood draw. What the authors observed across the whole study: Estimates of total diversity from one million sequenced T cells were regarded as lower bounds and underestimates. Donor CMV infection status was unknown, potentially confounding age-related changes in expanded clonotypes. Observed TCR beta diversity per million T cells fell roughly linearly with age, and a significant reduction was already apparent by age about 38. Observed TCR beta diversity correlated strongly with the percentage of naive T cells measured by flow cytometry. Compared with the aged group, the long-lived group had more naive CD4+ T cells, fewer expanded clones and increased TCR diversity, suggesting age selection. Bulk unsorted PBMC profiling prevented conclusive comparison of naive and antigen-experienced compartments.

There are 17 amino acids in the CDR3, from cysteine to phenylalanine inclusive. Only CDR3 DNA remains: 51 bases, in frame from the first base. For CDR1 and CDR2, the germline V gene lists SGHTA and FQGNSA. After removal of 2 bases from V and 3 bases from J, the junction retains 7 bases not matched to a gene. A single count supports this clonotype. No antigen is known for it. Base qualities are missing; no much larger clone stands one base away. Library method: 5' RACE. Sequenced using an Illumina HiSeq 2500. A second 7 to 11 cycle PCR used a sample-barcoded 5' primer and a J-beta primer mix. Each TCR beta cDNA molecule received a unique molecular identifier from a template-switch 5' adaptor carrying 12 random nucleotides. Each sample yielded at least 2.5 million CDR3-containing paired-end reads. First-strand cDNA synthesis was performed from all RNA using the Mint cDNA synthesis kit, with priming by a TRBC-specific oligonucleotide. After uracil-DNA glycosylase treatment, a first 18-cycle PCR used universal primers M1SS and BC2_uni_R on all cDNA. In the authors' own workflow: Normalization of each sample was performed by random selection of 1 million high-quality reads, each carrying a distinct molecular identifier. Instead of being binned into consensus sequences, reads with shared molecular identifiers were discarded. MiTCR, set to a Q25 quality threshold and the strictest error-elimination algorithm, was used for CDR3 identification, clonotype clustering and error correction. A nonparametric unseen species model using Euler transformation provided a lower-bound estimate of total TCR beta diversity. The public sequencing data were trimmed at Q25 with fastp and processed into clonotypes with MiXCR by TCRdb, which kept only in-frame beta chains. Each record represents a unique CDR3 protein, reported with the most common genes and DNA among its rows. The V and J calls here are based on TCRdb, not the publication. This sample holds hundreds of thousands of distinct CDR3 sequences; 58% were observed only once. 22% of the sample comes from the top ten.

Donors were a few dozen systemically healthy Caucasian individuals from Russia aged roughly 6 to 100 years. Approximately 11 milliliters of peripheral blood were drawn from each donor into EDTA-treated Vacutainer tubes. Ficoll-Paque density-gradient centrifugation was used to isolate PBMCs, with at least 6.5 million per sample. Trizol reagent was used to extract total RNA from the PBMCs, yielding at least 5.5 micrograms per sample. The percentages of naive CD45RAhigh/CD27high T cells were determined by flow cytometry on a PBMC aliquot from every donor. Material: blood. The sequence links TRBV7-2 to TRBJ1-1; TRBD1 lines up with 12 middle nucleotides. This sequence originates from a man aged 25-45 years in good health. The CDR3 sequence is CASSLYGTGGGYTEAFF. The DNA sequence is TGTGCCAGCAGCTTATACGGGACAGGGGGCGGGTACACTGAAGCTTTCTTT.